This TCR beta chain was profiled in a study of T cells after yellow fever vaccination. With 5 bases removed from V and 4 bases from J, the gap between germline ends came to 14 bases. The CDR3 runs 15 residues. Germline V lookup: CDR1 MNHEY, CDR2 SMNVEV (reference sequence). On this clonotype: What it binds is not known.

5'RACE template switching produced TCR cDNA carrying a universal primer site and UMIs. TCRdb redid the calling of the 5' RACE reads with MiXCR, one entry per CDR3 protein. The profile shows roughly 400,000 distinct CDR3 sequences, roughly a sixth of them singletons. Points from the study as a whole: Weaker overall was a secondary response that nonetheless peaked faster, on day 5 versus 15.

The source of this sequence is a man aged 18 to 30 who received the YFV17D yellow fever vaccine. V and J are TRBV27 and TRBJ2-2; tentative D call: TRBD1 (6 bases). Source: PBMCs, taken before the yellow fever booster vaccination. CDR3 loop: CASSISGTITGELFF. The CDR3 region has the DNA TGTGCCAGCAGTATCTCCGGGACAATCACCGGGGAGCTGTTTTTT.